The 6 T cell receptor beta chains given below trace back to one sample, sequenced in a study. TCRdb reanalysed the 5' RACE reads using MiXCR and keeps one entry per CDR3 protein. Here the sample spans 45,000 to 55,000 distinct CDR3 sequences, roughly a quarter being singletons. The material sequenced was tumor-infiltrating naive CD4+ T cells sorted from the breast tumor. This sample's subset: naive CD4+ T cells, CD4+CD45RA+CD25-. The receptor set was obtained from a female donor with breast cancer.

A note on this clonotype: Possible read error: a much larger clone is one base away. The chain carries TRBV12-3 or TRBV12-4 and TRBJ2-5; D possibly uses TRBD1 or TRBD2 (5 bases each). The CDR3 length is 14 residues. V was shortened by 2 bases and J by 4 bases, with 11 bases between the two germline ends. This chain's CDR3 is CASSLPGTRETQYF. CDR3 in DNA: TGTGCCAGCAGTTTACCGGGGACCCGAGAGACCCAGTACTTC.

This clonotype was counted between two and nine times. The chain carries TRBV5-1 and TRBJ2-1, with 7 bases matching TRBD1. After removal of 4 bases from V and 4 bases from J, the junction contained 5 bases not matched to a gene. The CDR3 runs to 14 residues. Germline-derived CDR1 and CDR2 are SGHRS and YFSETQ. The CDR3 protein is CASSPGQQYNEQFF. CDR3 DNA: TGCGCCAGCAGCCCGGGACAGCAGTACAATGAGCAGTTCTTC.

This clonotype has a handful of counts. The chain combines TRBV5-1 with TRBJ2-1; D possibly corresponds to TRBD1 (5 bases). In germline, CDR1 is SGHRS, CDR2 YFSETQ. CDR3 length: 13 amino acids. V lost 1 base, J lost 8 bases, and 10 bases lay in between. For the CDR3, the DNA is TGCGCCAGCAGCTTGCGGCAAGGGGATGAGCAGTTCTTC. This codes for CASSLRQGDEQFF. The whole variable domain, filled in from reference TRBV5-1 and TRBJ2-1, reads KAGVTQTPRYLIKTRGQQVTLSCSPISGHRSVSWYQQTPGQGLQFLFEYFSETQRNKGNFPGRFSGRQFSNSRSEMNVSTLELGDSALYLCASSLRQGDEQFFGPGTRLTVL.

This clonotype was observed a handful of times. This chain links TRBV5-1 with TRBJ2-1; D might be TRBD1 (6 bases). This CDR3 spans 16 amino acids. The germline CDR1 and CDR2 sequences are SGHRS and YFSETQ. Between the trimmed V and J ends, which lost 5 bases and 0 bases, there was a span of 15 bases. In DNA form, the CDR3 reads TGCGCCAGCAGTTTTACAGGGCAGAGCTCCTACAATGAGCAGTTCTTC. Amino acid sequence: CASSFTGQSSYNEQFF.

The V and J genes are TRBV20-1 and TRBJ1-4, with no clear D. Trimming shortened V by 6 bases and J by 4 bases, and 3 bases separated the two germline ends. The CDR3 is 10 residues long. Germline assignment: CDR1 DFQATT and CDR2 SNEGSKA (reference sequence). CDR3 bases: TGCAGTGCCTATAATGAAAAACTGTTTTTT. The encoded protein is CSAYNEKLFF.

The table lists this clonotype with many counts. The chain combines TRBV7-2 with TRBJ2-3; no definite D call. Deletions cut 5 bases from V and 10 bases from J, with 19 bases between. The germline gives CDR1 SGHTA, CDR2 FQGNSA. This CDR3 is 14 amino acids long. The CDR3, as DNA: TGTGCCAGCAGCCCTGGGCCCTCAGCTCGGGCGCAGTATTTT. Translated, it gives CASSPGPSARAQYF.